This TCR beta chain is drawn from a study of cytomegalovirus exposure and HLA in healthy donors. Libraries were prepared by immunoSEQ multiplex PCR; TCRdb keeps only in-frame clonotypes and omits some of them. The sample records 150,000 to 200,000 clones, around four fifths being singletons. Points from the study as a whole: Researchers reported that a few CMV-associated chains were confirmed in vitro as CMV antigen-specific. A list of about 180 TCR beta chains associated with cytomegalovirus was given. The finding came from a later analysis; first-cohort TCR clusters tended to co-occur in the roughly 120 validation repertoires.

While the first cohort had 500 to 700 subjects, the donors belonged to the separate validation cohort of about 130 subjects. To note about this clone: What it recognizes is unknown.

The CDR3 has 14 residues. Trimming removed 2 bases at V and 2 bases at J, with 9 bases between. Per the germline V gene, CDR1 is SGHTA and CDR2 is FQGNSA. The chain combines TRBV7-2 with TRBJ2-5; unclear D gene. This receptor was identified in a man aged 25 to 45 in good health and CMV-seropositive. The sequenced material came from PBMCs. CDR3 DNA sequence: TGTGCCAGCAGCTTAAACGGTGGTCAAGAGACCCAGTACTTC. This translates into CASSLNGGQETQYF.